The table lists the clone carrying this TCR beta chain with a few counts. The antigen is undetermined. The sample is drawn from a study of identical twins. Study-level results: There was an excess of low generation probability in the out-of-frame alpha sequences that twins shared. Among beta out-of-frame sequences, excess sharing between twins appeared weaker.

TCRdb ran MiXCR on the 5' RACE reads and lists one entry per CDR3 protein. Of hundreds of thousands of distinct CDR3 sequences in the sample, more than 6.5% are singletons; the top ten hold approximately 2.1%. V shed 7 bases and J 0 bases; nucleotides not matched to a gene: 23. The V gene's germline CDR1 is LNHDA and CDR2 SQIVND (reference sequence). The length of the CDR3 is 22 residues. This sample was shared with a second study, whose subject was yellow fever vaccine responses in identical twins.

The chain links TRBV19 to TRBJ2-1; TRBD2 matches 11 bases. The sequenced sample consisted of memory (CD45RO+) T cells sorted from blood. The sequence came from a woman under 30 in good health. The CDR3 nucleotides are TGTGCCAGTACCCACACCCTCCCTCTAGCGGGAGGACCCAGGGGCTCCTACAATGAGCAGTTCTTC. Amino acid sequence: CASTHTLPLAGGPRGSYNEQFF.